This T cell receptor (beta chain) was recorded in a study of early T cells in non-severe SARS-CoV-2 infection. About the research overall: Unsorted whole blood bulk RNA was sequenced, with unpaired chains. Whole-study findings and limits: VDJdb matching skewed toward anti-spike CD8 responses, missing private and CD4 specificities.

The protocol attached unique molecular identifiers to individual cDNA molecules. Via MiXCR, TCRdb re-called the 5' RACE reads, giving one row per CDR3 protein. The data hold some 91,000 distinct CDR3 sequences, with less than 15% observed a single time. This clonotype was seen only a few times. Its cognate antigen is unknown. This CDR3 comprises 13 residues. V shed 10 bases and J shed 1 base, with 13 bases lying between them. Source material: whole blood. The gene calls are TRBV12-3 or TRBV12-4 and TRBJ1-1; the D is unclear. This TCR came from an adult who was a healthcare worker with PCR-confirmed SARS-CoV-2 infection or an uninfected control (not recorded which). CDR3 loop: CATNGDRNTEAFF. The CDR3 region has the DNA TGTGCCACGAACGGGGATAGGAACACTGAAGCTTTCTTT.